This T cell receptor beta chain was obtained from a study of beta chain features in type 1 diabetes (dated 2018 in TCRdb). About the full investigation: Mean age, gender distribution, total cell number and subset yield did not differ between patients and healthy donors. The study compared the TCRB repertoires of sorted circulating CD4+ T cell subsets in recently diagnosed type 1 diabetes patients with those in matched healthy donors. Across all samples, about 110 million sorted cells were examined, and cell number per subset correlated strongly with RNA yield. Regulatory and stem cell-like memory subsets were isolated from only 8 patients and 8 healthy donors, whereas naive and central memory subsets came from all 30 or so donors. Summary of the overall study and its limitations: Shorter templates might have been favored by PCR, but patient and control samples were amplified and corrected together, so both groups would have been affected equally by any skew. In all four CD4+ subsets, TCRB CDR3 length was moderately but significantly shorter in type 1 diabetes patients. Only small numbers of individuals were included in the HLA sub-analyses, which left unresolved whether HLA type had any influence on TCRB rearrangement. Because cDNA was sequenced instead of genomic DNA, highly expressing activated cells could be over-represented, though the groups showed no difference in activation or CD3 levels. Naive, central memory and regulatory TCRB repertoires appeared to be more similar among patients than among healthy donors. At VDJ recombination sites, patients with type 1 diabetes made fewer insertions and deleted more nucleotides, a pattern implying thymic rearrangement abnormalities.

All of the isolated RNA was reverse transcribed with the High Capacity cDNA Reverse Transcription Kit, so expressed TCRB transcripts were sequenced. Deep immunoSEQ sequencing was performed on naive, central memory and regulatory T cell samples, with an average of roughly 4 million total reads per sample. Sorted cells were lysed in RLT buffer, and RNA was extracted using DNase-treated RNeasy Micro or Mini kits according to cell number. Each cell subset was processed separately to prevent cross-contamination, with patient and healthy donor samples processed together. Using the immunoSEQ multiplex PCR, TCRB sequences were amplified from cDNA into 87-bp fragments spanning the CDR3 region. Sequencing of the amplicons was performed on the Illumina HiSeq platform. The original pipeline was this. PCR bias was corrected computationally using synthetic template baselines, and reads within Hamming distance 2 were collapsed, with unmergeable singletons discarded. Reads were aligned against IMGT so that V, D and J genes, CDR3 length and insertions or deletions at six rearrangement sites could be assigned. Within each subset, clonotype counts were normalized to sorted cell number, after which true diversity and Gini coefficients were computed with the tcR R package. The overlap coefficient, calculated on TCRB nucleotide sequences, was used to measure repertoire sharing. As a proxy for the pre-selection repertoire, out-of-frame TCRB sequences from naive cells were analyzed. TCRdb holds this immuneACCESS table with in-frame rearrangements only. Some clones are missing; in checked studies, unresolved V genes explain under half, and the rest has no known cause. The V and J calls and clone size come from that table; D and trimming were worked out from the DNA. Recorded for this sample are 900,000 or so clones; about 17% of them occurred a single time. The ten largest clones represent roughly 0.025% of the sample.

From each donor, a single peripheral blood sample of approximately 110 mL on average was drawn into heparinised tubes. A BD FACSAria II and a panel including CD45RO, CCR7, CD25, CD127, CD95 and CD27 were used to sort naive, central memory, regulatory and stem cell-like memory CD4+ T cells. A purity above 95% was achieved for all sorted populations. Right away, PBMCs were isolated by Lymphoprep density gradient centrifugation and were stained directly, with no culture step. So that batch effects would be minimized, each experiment stained and sorted samples in pairs, pairing one healthy donor with one patient. This clone was seen only a few times. What antigen it recognizes has not been identified. Per-base qualities were not stored, and no clone one base away is much larger. This TCR came from a woman in her late teens or twenties in good health. The specimen sequenced was naive CD4+ T cells from blood. What this sample's cell subset or site label stands for: true naive CD4+ T cells.

The CDR3 reads CASGEIDGQHYGYTF. The sequenced DNA is TGTGCCAGCGGGGAGATCGATGGACAGCACTATGGCTACACCTTC. The sequence is built from TRBV9 and TRBJ1-2; possibly the D gene is TRBD1, per 6 matching bases. Reading the germline V gene gives CDR1 SGDLS and CDR2 YYNGEE. V is cut by 7 bases and J by 3 bases, and the space between the germline ends is 19 bases. The CDR3, cysteine through phenylalanine, is 15 amino acids long. Solely the CDR3 DNA is kept, with 45 bases framed from the first base.